This T cell receptor beta chain was obtained from a study of blood T cells in healthy people across ages. The CDR3 sequence is 15 residues long. Germline CDR1 and CDR2: SGHVS and FQNEAQ. V dropped 1 base and J dropped 5 bases, with 14 bases sitting between them. A sample-barcoded 5' primer and a J-beta primer mix were used in a second PCR of roughly 7 to 12 cycles. One entry per CDR3 protein results from TCRdb running MiXCR on the 5' RACE reads. Of over a million distinct CDR3 sequences in the sample, 25% were seen once. Every donor provided around 9.3 milliliters of peripheral blood. This clonotype was seen more than once but under ten times. The sample also formed part of further work on T cells of mothers and their children.

Sequenced input: blood. The sequence came from a girl aged 2 to 10 in good health. J is TRBJ2-5 and V is TRBV7-8; D gene uncertain. The CDR3 sequence is CASSLELAEWETQYF. In DNA, the CDR3 is TGTGCCAGCAGCTTAGAATTAGCAGAATGGGAGACCCAGTACTTC.